Listed below are T cell receptor beta chains from one sample, sequenced in a study of blood T cell repertoires in COVID-19. The repertoire was sequenced with immunoSEQ multiplex PCR; TCRdb's copy has only in-frame clones and lacks some. The data hold 300,000 to 350,000 clones, with approximately 83% observed a single time. Input material: PBMCs or T cells enriched from blood (not recorded which). The receptor set was obtained from a man aged 25-45 years who had recovered from COVID-19. The CDR3 runs from the conserved cysteine through the conserved F or W. The D gene is left open where the match is weak. The size of a clone is reported for some rows only, either as once, few or many, or as a class for expanded clones.

V gene,D gene,clone size,J gene,CDR3 DNA,CDR3 protein
TRBV6-5,.,.,TRBJ1-1,TGTGCCAGCAGAGACCGAGGACAGTCGCCCCCTCTGGCTTTCTTT,CASRDRGQSPPLAFF
TRBV30,TRBD2,.,TRBJ2-7,TGTGCCGGGATAACACGGGAGGGGTCCTACGAGCAGTACTTC,CAGITREGSYEQYF
TRBV4-3,.,.,TRBJ1-2,TGCGCCAGCAGCCCAGCTGGACAAGGGGGAAACTATGGCTACACCTTC,CASSPAGQGGNYGYTF
TRBV7-8,.,once,TRBJ1-6,TGTGCCAGCAGCTTAGCTCTGTGGGGAGGAGAGTCACCCCTCCACTTT,CASSLALWGGESPLHF
TRBV27,TRBD1,few,TRBJ2-5,TGTGCCAGCAGTTCTATACCCCCAATGGTCGGGGGGACAGGGGAGCGGGAGACCCAGTACTTC,CASSSIPPMVGGTGERETQYF
TRBV6-5,TRBD1,few,TRBJ1-2,TGTGCCAGCAGGACGGCAGGGGGCTCTGGCTACACCTTC,CASRTAGGSGYTF
TRBV27,TRBD1,.,TRBJ1-1,TGTGCCAGCACCTTGACAGGGGTAGACACTGAAGCTTTCTTT,CASTLTGVDTEAFF
TRBV7-8,TRBD1,few,TRBJ1-6,TGTGCCAGCAGCTTTGGGGGACAGCCCAATTCACCCCTCCACTTT,CASSFGGQPNSPLHF
TRBV7-3,TRBD1,.,TRBJ1-1,TGTGCCAGCAGCTCAACAAGACAGGGGCGAAACACTGAAGCTTTCTTT,CASSSTRQGRNTEAFF
TRBV7-3,.,.,TRBJ1-1,TGTGCCAGCAGCTTGGGGGCGGTAACTGAAGCTTTCTTT,CASSLGAVTEAFF
TRBV6-4,.,.,TRBJ2-3,TGTGCCAGCAGCAGGAGGGCCGGGGCATCAGATACGCAGTATTTT,CASSRRAGASDTQYF
TRBV7-3,.,once,TRBJ2-7,TGTGCCAGCAGCTTAAGCGGAACCTCTTACGAGCAGTACTTC,CASSLSGTSYEQYF
TRBV5-1,.,.,TRBJ2-3,TGCGCCAGCAGCTTGGCCCTAGTTGGTGCAGATACGCAGTATTTT,CASSLALVGADTQYF
TRBV5-4,TRBD1,many,TRBJ1-1,TGTGCCAGCAGCAACGACAGGGCCGGGACTGAAGCTTTCTTT,CASSNDRAGTEAFF
TRBV6-5,.,.,TRBJ2-1,TGTGCCAGCAGATCCGGCGGGACAGACGACGAGCAGTTCTTC,CASRSGGTDDEQFF
TRBV7-9,.,.,TRBJ1-2,TGTGCCAGCAGCTTAGTTGCAGGGCCGGGGGATGGCTACACCTTC,CASSLVAGPGDGYTF
TRBV6-2/TRBV6-3,TRBD1,.,TRBJ1-1,TGTGCCAGCAGCCCTCTCCCCGGACAGGGAGGAGGGACTGAAGCTTTCTTT,CASSPLPGQGGGTEAFF
TRBV4-3,.,.,TRBJ1-4,TGCGCCAGCAGCCAAGACCCGGCCGCGACGGGTTCTAATGAAAAACTGTTTTTT,CASSQDPAATGSNEKLFF
TRBV11-3,.,few,TRBJ1-5,TGTGCCAGCAGCTCCGACAGGTGTGTCAATCAGCCCCAGCATTTT,CASSSDRCVNQPQHF
TRBV7-9,.,.,TRBJ1-4,TGTGCCAGCAGCAATGCGAGGGGACAAGGGTATCAAAAACTGTTTTTT,CASSNARGQGYQKLFF
TRBV30,TRBD1,.,TRBJ2-1,TGTGCCTGGATGGACAGGGGGCGTCGGAATGAGCAGTTCTTC,CAWMDRGRRNEQFF
TRBV18,.,.,TRBJ2-2,TGTGCCAGCTCACCACGGGGCGGGGGCCTCAAAAACACCGGGGAGCTGTTTTTT,CASSPRGGGLKNTGELFF
TRBV19,TRBD2,.,TRBJ2-3,TGTGCCAGTAGTACTAGCGGGGGGGCCAGTTCGCAGTATTTT,CASSTSGGASSQYF
TRBV15,.,.,TRBJ1-1,TGTGCCACCAGCACAAAACACCAGAACACTGAAGCTTTCTTT,CATSTKHQNTEAFF
TRBV10-2,TRBD2,few,TRBJ2-1,TGCGCCAGCCGGACTAGCGGGGAGATCAATGAGCAGTTCTTC,CASRTSGEINEQFF
TRBV10-3,TRBD1,many,TRBJ1-1,TGTGCCACCTCGACAGGGAGGAACACTGAAGCTTTCTTT,CATSTGRNTEAFF
TRBV6-5,.,few,TRBJ1-4,TGTGCCAGCAGCGGACAGAAGGGTGAAAAACTGTTTTTT,CASSGQKGEKLFF
TRBV7-9,.,.,TRBJ2-7,TGTGCCAGCAGCTCAACCCAGGGGACACCTACCTACGAGCAGTACTTC,CASSSTQGTPTYEQYF